This T cell receptor (beta chain) was recovered during a study of T cells in Graves' hyperthyroidism and ophthalmopathy (dated by TCRdb to between 2018 and 2021). For the study in its entirety: Peripheral blood was collected at initial diagnosis, before any treatment. TCR V-J signatures able to tell the groups apart were searched for in a discovery cohort of 90 to 100 patients, of whom roughly 42 had Graves' ophthalmopathy and more than 55 had stable Graves' hyperthyroidism. Whether ophthalmopathy could be predicted prospectively was tested in an independent validation cohort made up of roughly 19 hyperthyroidism patients plus 17 patients who later progressed to ophthalmopathy. For training and testing, the approximately 97 patients in the discovery cohort were randomly divided in a 7:3 ratio. Thyroid tissue and blood T-cell repertoires from roughly six Graves' hyperthyroidism patients were also compared in the study. After blood sampling, hyperthyroidism patients were treated with methimazole at a starting dose of 30 mg daily, and ophthalmopathy patients were treated with high-dose intravenous methylprednisolone. The paper describes TCR Vbeta CDR3 sequencing of 135 peripheral blood samples, made up of roughly 45 ophthalmopathy patients, roughly 80 hyperthyroidism patients and 17 progressor patients.

Ophthalmopathy patients had moderately to severely active disease, Clinical Activity Score of at least 3, NOSPECS grade of at least 4, and duration under 3 months. The study excluded patients with uncontrolled infections, other autoimmune diseases, pregnancy or lactation. Diagnoses were based on clinical symptoms, serum thyroxine and TRAb, thyroid ultrasound and orbital computed tomography. PBMCs were isolated from 8 to 10 ml of fresh peripheral blood by Ficoll-Paque density gradient centrifugation. Total RNA was extracted using Trizol reagent, and RNA quality was assessed on an Agilent 2100 Bioanalyzer. What the research found in general, with its limitations: During validation, the model predicted progression to ophthalmopathy a median of about 6.3 months ahead of onset, with almost 71% sensitivity and 72.22% specificity. Ophthalmopathy was separated from stable hyperthyroidism by a 13 V-J signature model, with approximately 90% sensitivity and about 81% specificity obtained in cross-validation and 80%/75% obtained in testing. Sample size was not statistically predetermined, and blinding of investigators to group allocation was not performed. Most expanded thyroid clonotypes (frequency above 0.001) were also detected in blood, a finding suggesting that blood repertoires may reflect thyroid immune responses.

Its CDR3 holds 16 amino acids, cysteine through phenylalanine. Of all the DNA, just the CDR3 is kept, 48 bases in frame from base 1. CDR1 and CDR2 (LGHNA, YSLEER) derive from the germline V gene. V is reduced by 0 bases and J by 4 bases, leaving a spacing of 13 bases between them. This clonotype has only a few counts. It has no known antigen specificity. It has no much larger one-base neighbor in the sample; base qualities were not kept. The TCR beta CDR3 regions were amplified from the RNA transcripts. The TCR CDR3 was subjected to a first round of RT-PCR using the HTBI primer set and the Qiagen OneStep RT-PCR kit. Libraries were constructed in a second round of multiplex PCR, after which size selection and purification were performed. The libraries were sequenced on an Illumina HiSeq2000 using paired-end 100 bp reads. Per the authors' processing: SOAPnuke was used to process the raw data, removing reads that contained adapters or uncalled bases, had a mean Phred below 15, or lacked an exact match to the constant primer or identifier. COPE v1.2.5 was used to merge the high-quality paired reads, and each unique nucleotide sequence was defined as a clonotype. MiTCR v1.1 was used to align clonotypes to the IMGT TRBV, TRBD and TRBJ reference segments. The analysis included only V-J combinations with a frequency above 0.0001, which together covered roughly 99% of the repertoires. The TCS score was defined as F50 (clonal expansion) divided by E x V (chaos), with BLOSUM62-based TCRdist calculated between CDR3 peptides within each V-J. Welch's t-statistics and random forest reduced just over 500 V-J features to around 14, which were used in a naive Bayes classifier (R e1071). TCRdb reprocessed the public reads (quality trimming at Q25 with fastp, clone calling with MiXCR) and kept in-frame beta chains. Each entry is one CDR3 protein sequence, shown with its most common DNA and genes. The V and J calls come from TCRdb's annotation, not from the publication. The sample data list over 500,000 distinct CDR3 sequences, and about 15% of these were observed just once. The ten largest clones represent about 29% of the sample.

In this chain, TRBV4-3 is recombined with TRBJ2-1; the best D guess is TRBD2, with 6 bases matching. The TCR was taken from a woman aged 25-40 years with Graves' ophthalmopathy. Sequenced material: blood. The DNA sequence is TGCGCCAGCAGCCAAGATTTTGCGGGGAGGTACAATGAGCAGTTCTTC. It translates as CASSQDFAGRYNEQFF.